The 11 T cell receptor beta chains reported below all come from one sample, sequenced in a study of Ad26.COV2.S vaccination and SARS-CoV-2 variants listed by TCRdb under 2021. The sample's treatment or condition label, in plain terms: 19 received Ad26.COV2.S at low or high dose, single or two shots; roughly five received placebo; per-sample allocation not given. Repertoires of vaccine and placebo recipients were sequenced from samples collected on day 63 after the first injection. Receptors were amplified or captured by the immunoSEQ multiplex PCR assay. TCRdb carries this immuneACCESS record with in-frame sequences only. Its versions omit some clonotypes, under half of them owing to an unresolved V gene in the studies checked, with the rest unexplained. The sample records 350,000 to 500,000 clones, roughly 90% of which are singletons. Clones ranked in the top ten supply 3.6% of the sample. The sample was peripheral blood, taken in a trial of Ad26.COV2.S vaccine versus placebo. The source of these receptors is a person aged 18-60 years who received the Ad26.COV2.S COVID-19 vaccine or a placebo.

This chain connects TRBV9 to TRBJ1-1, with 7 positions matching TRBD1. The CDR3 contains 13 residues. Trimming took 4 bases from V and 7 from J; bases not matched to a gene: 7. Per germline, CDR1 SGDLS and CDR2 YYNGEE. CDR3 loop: CASSSQGRDEAFF. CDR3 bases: TGTGCCAGCAGCTCACAGGGGAGGGATGAAGCTTTCTTT.

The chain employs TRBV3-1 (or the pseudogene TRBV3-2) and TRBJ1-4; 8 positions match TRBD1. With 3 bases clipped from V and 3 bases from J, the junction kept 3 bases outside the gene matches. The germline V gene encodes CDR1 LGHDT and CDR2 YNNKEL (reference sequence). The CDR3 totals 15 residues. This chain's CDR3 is CASSHAQGANEKLFF. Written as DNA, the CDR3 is TGTGCCAGCAGCCACGCACAGGGGGCTAATGAAAAACTGTTTTTT.

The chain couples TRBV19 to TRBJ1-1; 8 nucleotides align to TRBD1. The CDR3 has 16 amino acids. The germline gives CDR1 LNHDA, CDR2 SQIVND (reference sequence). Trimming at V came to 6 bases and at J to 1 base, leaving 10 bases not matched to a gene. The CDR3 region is CASSFGRGRGNTEAFF. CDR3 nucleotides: TGTGCCAGTAGCTTCGGCAGGGGGCGAGGGAACACTGAAGCTTTCTTT.

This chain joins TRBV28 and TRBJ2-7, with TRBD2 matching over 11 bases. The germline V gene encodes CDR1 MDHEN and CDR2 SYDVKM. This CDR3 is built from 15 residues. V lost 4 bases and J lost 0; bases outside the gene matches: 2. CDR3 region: CASSSLAGGSYEQYF. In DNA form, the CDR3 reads TGTGCCAGCAGTTCCCTAGCGGGGGGCTCCTACGAGCAGTACTTC.

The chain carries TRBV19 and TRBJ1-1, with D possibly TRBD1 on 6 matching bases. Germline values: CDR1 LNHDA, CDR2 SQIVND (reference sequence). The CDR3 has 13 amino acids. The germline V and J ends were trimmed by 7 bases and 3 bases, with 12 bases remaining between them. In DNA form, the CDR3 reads TGTGCCAGTAATGCCAGGGGTTACACTGAAGCTTTCTTT. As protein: CASNARGYTEAFF.

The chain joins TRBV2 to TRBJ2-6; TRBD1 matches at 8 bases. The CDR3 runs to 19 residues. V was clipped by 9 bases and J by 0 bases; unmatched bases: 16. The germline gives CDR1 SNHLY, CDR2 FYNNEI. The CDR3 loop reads CASSYVPGQGLSGANVLTF. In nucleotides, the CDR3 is TGTGCCAGTAGTTACGTACCCGGACAGGGCCTCTCTGGGGCCAACGTCCTGACTTTC.

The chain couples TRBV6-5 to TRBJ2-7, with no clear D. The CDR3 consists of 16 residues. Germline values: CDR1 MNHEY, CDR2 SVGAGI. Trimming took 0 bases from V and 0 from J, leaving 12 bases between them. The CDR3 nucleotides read TGTGCCAGCAGTTACTCGAGCCCCCTCATCTCCTACGAGCAGTACTTC. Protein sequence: CASSYSSPLISYEQYF.

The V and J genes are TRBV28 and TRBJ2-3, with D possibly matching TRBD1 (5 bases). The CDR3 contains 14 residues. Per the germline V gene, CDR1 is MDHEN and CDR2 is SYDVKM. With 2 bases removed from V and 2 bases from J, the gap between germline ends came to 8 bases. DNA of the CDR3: TGTGCCAGCAGTTTACTAGGGGCCACAGATACGCAGTATTTT. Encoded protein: CASSLLGATDTQYF.

CDR3: CASSMRRGFNEKLFF. CDR3 bases: TGTGCCAGTAGTATGAGGAGGGGATTTAATGAAAAACTGTTTTTT. V and J are TRBV19 and TRBJ1-4, with D maybe TRBD1 (5 bases). The CDR3 has 15 amino acids. Germline V gene data show CDR1 as LNHDA and CDR2 as SQIVND (reference sequence). V lost 3 bases and J lost 4, with 12 bases in between.

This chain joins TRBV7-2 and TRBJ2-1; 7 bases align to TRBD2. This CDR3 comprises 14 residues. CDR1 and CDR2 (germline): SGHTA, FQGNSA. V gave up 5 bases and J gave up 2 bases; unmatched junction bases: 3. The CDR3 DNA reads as TGTGCCAGCAGCGAAGCGGGGCCCTACAATGAGCAGTTCTTC. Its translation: CASSEAGPYNEQFF.

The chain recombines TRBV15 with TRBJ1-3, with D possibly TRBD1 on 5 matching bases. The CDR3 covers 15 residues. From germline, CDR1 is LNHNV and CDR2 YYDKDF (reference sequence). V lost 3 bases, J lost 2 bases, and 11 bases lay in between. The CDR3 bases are TGTGCCACCAGCAGGTCCAGGGTTGCTGGAAACACCATATATTTT. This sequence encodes CATSRSRVAGNTIYF.